Each of the 3 T cell receptor beta chains below was sequenced from the same sample in a study of CXCR3-negative and CXCR3-positive naive CD8 T cells. Notes on the study in general: Hydrophobicity was higher for TRB CDR3s found in CXCR3-positive naive cells than in CXCR3-negative naive cells.

No antigens are known for them. Via 5' RACE with UMI labels, TRB cDNA libraries were prepared. Reprocessing the 5' RACE reads, TCRdb reports a single entry for every CDR3 protein and omits DNA. This sample's table reports tens of thousands of distinct CDR3 sequences. The sample was naive CXCR3+ CD8+ T cells from blood. Indicated subset: CD45RO-CCR7+CD27+CD95- naive CD8+ T cells expressing CXCR3 (TNR3+). These TCRs come from a human donor in good health. Some clones in this sample may be carry-over from other donors' samples.

V usage is TRBV6-4 and J usage is TRBJ2-2; TCRdb designates TRBD1, a call that cannot be tested without DNA. Germline-derived CDR1 and CDR2 are MRHNA and SNTAGT. There are 16 residues in the CDR3. The CDR3 sequence: CASSAGTEAGTGELFF.

The chain combines TRBV7-8 with TRBJ1-5; TCRdb returns TRBD1, unconfirmable since there is no DNA. CDR1 and CDR2 (germline): SGHVS, FQNEAQ. The CDR3 spans 14 residues. The CDR3 loop is CASRNQGVNQPQHF.

The chain joins TRBV2 to TRBJ2-3; there is no DNA to check the TCRdb D call of TRBD1. Germline values: CDR1 SNHLY, CDR2 FYNNEI. The CDR3 consists of 15 residues. CDR3 loop: CASKWRGVLTDTQYF. Looking up the rest from reference TRBV2 and TRBJ2-3 gives the full variable domain: EPEVTQTPSHQVTQMGQEVILRCVPISNHLYFYWYRQILGQKVEFLVSFYNNEISEKSEIFDDQFSVERPDGSNFTLKIRSTKLEDSAMYFCASKWRGVLTDTQYFGPGTRLTVL.